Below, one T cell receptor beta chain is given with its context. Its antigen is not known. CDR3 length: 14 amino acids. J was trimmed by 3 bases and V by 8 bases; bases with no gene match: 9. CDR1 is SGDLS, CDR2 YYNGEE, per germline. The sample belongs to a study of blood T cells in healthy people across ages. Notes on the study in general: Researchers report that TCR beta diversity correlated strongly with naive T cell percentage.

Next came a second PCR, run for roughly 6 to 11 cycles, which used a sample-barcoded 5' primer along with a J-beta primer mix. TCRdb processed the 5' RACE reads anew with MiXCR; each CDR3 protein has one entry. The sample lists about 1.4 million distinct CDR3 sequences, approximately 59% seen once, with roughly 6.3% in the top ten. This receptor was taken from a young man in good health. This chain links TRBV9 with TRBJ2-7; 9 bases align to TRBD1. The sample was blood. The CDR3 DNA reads TGTGCCAGTAACCCCGGGACAGGGAACTACGAGCAGTACTTC. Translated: CASNPGTGNYEQYF.